Listed here are 7 T cell receptor beta chains from one sample, sequenced in a study of T cells in Graves' hyperthyroidism and ophthalmopathy. Template material for amplifying TCR beta CDR3 regions consisted of RNA transcripts. TCR CDR3 regions were first amplified by RT-PCR with HTBI primers. Via MiXCR, TCRdb re-called the multiplex PCR reads, giving one row per CDR3 protein. The sample lists more than 500,000 distinct CDR3 sequences; around 15% were seen once. Sequencing was done on a sample of blood. The receptors come from a woman aged 40 to 55 with Graves' hyperthyroidism.

Ten or more counts support this clonotype. The genes are TRBV5-8 and TRBJ2-5; D uncertain. The CDR3 spans 14 residues. V was trimmed by 1 base and J by 4 bases, leaving 11 bases between them. Germline lookup yields CDR1 SGHTS and CDR2 YDEGEE. The CDR3 DNA follows: TGTGCCAGCAGCTTGAAAGGGCTCTTAGAGACCCAGTACTTC. It specifies CASSLKGLLETQYF.

In this sample, this clonotype turned up a few times. The genes are TRBV20-1 and TRBJ2-5; TRBD2 agrees at 8 bases. This CDR3 contains 14 residues. CDR1 is DFQATT and CDR2 is SNEGSKA in the germline V gene (reference sequence). V shed 6 bases, J shed 5 bases, and the junction held 11 bases outside the gene matches. Here the CDR3 reads CSALTSGLGETQYF. CDR3 nucleotide sequence: TGCAGTGCCTTAACTAGCGGACTAGGGGAGACCCAGTACTTC.

Only a few counts were recorded for this clonotype. J is TRBJ2-3 and V is TRBV19; tentatively, D is TRBD1 (6 bases). Germline V gene sequence: CDR1 LNHDA, CDR2 SQIVND (reference sequence). V lost 6 bases and J lost 3, with 16 bases in between. The CDR3 runs to 15 residues. The CDR3 DNA reads as TGTGCCAGTAGGGAGGACAGCCGCCTAACAGATACGCAGTATTTT. This gives the protein CASREDSRLTDTQYF.

The CDR3 is CASSLGGDRAHNEQFF. CDR3 bases: TGTGCCAGCAGCTTAGGGGGGGATAGGGCGCACAATGAGCAGTTCTTC. The V and J genes are TRBV7-2 and TRBJ2-1; TRBD2 is a possible D gene (6 bases). Trimming took 1 base from V and 5 from J, leaving 15 bases between them. From germline, CDR1 is SGHTA and CDR2 FQGNSA. This CDR3 contains 16 residues.

This clonotype was found many times. This chain connects TRBV15 to TRBJ2-7, with D uncertain. Germline lookup yields CDR1 LNHNV and CDR2 YYDKDF (reference sequence). V was clipped by 5 bases and J by 0 bases, with 8 bases between them. The CDR3 runs to 13 residues. CDR3 residues: CATSARLSYEQYF. The CDR3 DNA is TGTGCCACCAGCGCTAGACTCTCCTACGAGCAGTACTTC. The whole variable domain, remainder taken from reference TRBV15 and TRBJ2-7, is DAMVIQNPRYQVTQFGKPVTLSCSQTLNHNVMYWYQQKSSQAPKLLFHYYDKDFNNEADTPDNFQSRRPNTSFCFLDIRSPGLGDTAMYLCATSARLSYEQYFGPGTRLTVT.

There are many counts of this clonotype. The chain recombines TRBV7-2 with TRBJ1-1; D gene ambiguous. CDR3 size: 15 residues. V was trimmed by 1 base and J by 1 base, leaving 10 bases between them. The germline V gene has CDR1 SGHTA and CDR2 FQGNSA. The CDR3, as DNA: TGTGCCAGCAGCTTAGTCGGGCTGAAGAACACTGAAGCTTTCTTT. This encodes CASSLVGLKNTEAFF.

This clonotype was counted ten times or more. The gene calls are TRBV20-1 and TRBJ1-4; no clear D. The CDR3 has 14 amino acids. Germline V gene sequence: CDR1 DFQATT, CDR2 SNEGSKA (reference sequence). Trimming cost V 5 bases and J 6 bases, with 16 bases left between them. CDR3 amino acids: CSASGDAAYEKLFF. The CDR3 DNA reads as TGCAGTGCTTCCGGCGACGCGGCGTATGAAAAACTGTTTTTT.